The 15 T cell receptor beta chains given below trace back to one sample, sequenced in a study of cytomegalovirus exposure and HLA in healthy donors. Profiled with immunoSEQ multiplex PCR; TCRdb holds only in-frame clones, not every one. The sample lists 150,000 to 200,000 clones; about 90% were seen once. Sequencing was done on a sample of PBMCs. All receptors come from a woman in her thirties in good health and CMV-seronegative.

This chain links TRBV4-1 with TRBJ1-2; unclear D gene. V was trimmed by 2 bases and J by 5 bases, leaving 18 bases between them. Germline loops: CDR1 MGHRA, CDR2 YSYEKL. The CDR3 covers 16 residues. The CDR3 coding sequence is TGCGCCAGCAGCCAAAGCTCTAGGTCGGGCGGATATGGCTACACCTTC. Translation: CASSQSSRSGGYGYTF.

The chain combines TRBV7-2 with TRBJ2-7; 7 bases agree with TRBD1. In germline, CDR1 is SGHTA, CDR2 FQGNSA. Germline trimming cut 6 bases from V and 4 bases from J; bases unmatched to any gene: 12. The CDR3 length is 15 residues. The chain's CDR3 is CASSPPDRDGYEQYF. The CDR3 DNA is TGTGCCAGCAGTCCCCCTGACAGGGACGGATACGAGCAGTACTTC. The full variable domain, its missing parts supplied by reference TRBV7-2 and TRBJ2-7, is GAGVSQSPSNKVTEKGKDVELRCDPISGHTALYWYRQSLGQGLEFLIYFQGNSAPDKSGLPSDRFSAERTGGSVSTLTIQRTQQEDSAVYLCASSPPDRDGYEQYFGPGTRLTVT.

CDR3 sequence reads: CASSVEVQEINEQFF. CDR3 nucleotide sequence: TGTGCCAGCAGCGTAGAGGTCCAGGAAATTAATGAGCAGTTCTTC. The chain uses TRBV9 and TRBJ2-1; no clear D. Germline V gene lookup returns CDR1 SGDLS and CDR2 YYNGEE. This CDR3 has 15 residues. V was clipped by 0 bases and J by 7 bases, with 14 bases between them.

This clone has only one observation. The chain carries TRBV28 and TRBJ1-1; the D is unclear. The CDR3 is 14 amino acids. V was trimmed by 3 bases and J by 5 bases, leaving 13 bases between them. Per germline, CDR1 MDHEN and CDR2 SYDVKM. The CDR3 DNA sequence: TGTGCCAGCAGTTTCCACCAGCGAGGGACTGAAGCTTTCTTT. This gives the protein CASSFHQRGTEAFF.

This chain links TRBV29-1 with TRBJ2-1, with D possibly TRBD1 on 5 matching bases. The CDR3 loop spans 13 amino acids. CDR1 and CDR2 from the germline V gene are SQVTM and ANQGSEA. V was cut by 3 bases and J by 6 bases, with 12 bases left in between. For the CDR3, the DNA is TGCAGCGTTGAGACAGCCCCGGGCAATGAGCAGTTCTTC. It yields the protein CSVETAPGNEQFF.

The gene calls are TRBV19 and TRBJ2-7; no reliable D call. CDR1 is LNHDA, CDR2 SQIVND, per germline (reference sequence). V dropped 4 bases and J dropped 3 bases, with 10 bases sitting between them. The length of the CDR3 is 13 residues. The CDR3 is CASSTSDRYEQYF. The CDR3 coding sequence is TGTGCCAGTAGTACGTCTGACCGCTACGAGCAGTACTTC. Looking up the rest from reference TRBV19 and TRBJ2-7 gives the full variable domain: DGGITQSPKYLFRKEGQNVTLSCEQNLNHDAMYWYRQDPGQGLRLIYYSQIVNDFQKGDIAEGYSVSREKKESFPLTVTSAQKNPTAFYLCASSTSDRYEQYFGPGTRLTVT.

The V and J genes are TRBV11-2 and TRBJ1-1, with 8 nucleotides matching TRBD1. The CDR3 consists of 15 residues. The V and J ends lost 4 bases and 3 bases, in that order; junction bases with no gene match: 7. Germline V gene lookup returns CDR1 SGHAT and CDR2 FQNNGV. CDR3 DNA sequence: TGTGCCAGCAGCTCCCCGTTCAGGGGGCACACTGAAGCTTTCTTT. Translated: CASSSPFRGHTEAFF.

The chain recombines TRBV9 with TRBJ2-7; 8 nucleotides align to TRBD2. The length of the CDR3 is 15 residues. The J segment lost 2 bases and the V segment lost 1 base, leaving 5 bases of the junction unmatched. Germline V lookup: CDR1 SGDLS, CDR2 YYNGEE. CDR3 protein: CASSVTSGRTYEQYF. The CDR3 bases are TGTGCCAGCAGCGTAACTAGCGGACGTACCTACGAGCAGTACTTC.

This chain connects TRBV11-2 to TRBJ1-6, with D maybe TRBD1 (5 bases). The length of the CDR3 is 15 residues. Trimming cost V 1 base and J 7 bases, with 11 bases left between them. Germline lookup yields CDR1 SGHAT and CDR2 FQNNGV. Here the CDR3 reads CASSLGGVYNSPLHF. CDR3 sequence (DNA): TGTGCCAGCAGCTTAGGGGGGGTCTACAATTCACCCCTCCACTTT.

The chain employs TRBV5-1 and TRBJ2-7; possible D gene TRBD1, 5 bases. The CDR3 sequence is 13 residues long. Germline V lookup: CDR1 SGHRS, CDR2 YFSETQ. V shed 5 bases and J shed 0 bases, with 9 bases lying between them. The chain's CDR3 is CASRGRGSYEQYF. DNA for the CDR3: TGCGCCAGCAGGGGGCGCGGCTCCTACGAGCAGTACTTC.

CDR3 in DNA: TGTGCCAGCTCACCAGAGAGACAGCTTGAAGCTTTCTTT. It specifies CASSPERQLEAFF. The V gene is TRBV18, the J gene TRBJ1-1, with D perhaps TRBD1 (5 bases). This CDR3 comprises 13 residues. The V end lost 2 bases, the J end lost 7 bases, and 11 bases lay between the germline ends. Per germline, CDR1 KGHSH and CDR2 LQKENI.

This chain links TRBV18 with TRBJ1-5; a weak D match, TRBD1 (5 bases). Germline V gene sequence: CDR1 KGHSH, CDR2 LQKENI. There are 15 residues in the CDR3. V was pared by 1 base and J by 6 bases, with 13 bases between. The CDR3 here is CASSPQVQGGQPQHF. DNA for the CDR3: TGTGCCAGCTCACCACAGGTCCAGGGCGGTCAGCCCCAGCATTTT.

This chain connects TRBV28 to TRBJ1-2, with a weak D call TRBD1 (5 bases). Germline V gives CDR1 MDHEN, CDR2 SYDVKM. The CDR3 sequence is 14 residues long. Trimming removed 6 bases at V and 6 bases at J, with 17 bases between. The CDR3: CASSPGGVHHGYTF. The DNA for the CDR3 is TGTGCCAGCAGCCCCGGGGGGGTTCACCATGGCTACACCTTC.

This chain uses TRBV5-6 with TRBJ2-2; D unresolved. Trimming removed 2 bases from V and 6 bases from J, with 5 bases in between. Germline-derived CDR1 and CDR2 are SGHDT and YYEEEE. The CDR3 is 12 residues long. The CDR3 is CASSFRSGELFF. The CDR3 DNA sequence: TGTGCCAGCAGCTTTAGATCCGGGGAGCTGTTTTTT. Variable domain in full (rest from reference TRBV5-6 and TRBJ2-2): DAGVTQSPTHLIKTRGQQVTLRCSPKSGHDTVSWYQQALGQGPQFIFQYYEEEERQRGNFPDRFSGHQFPNYSSELNVNALLLGDSALYLCASSFRSGELFFGEGSRLTVL.

In this sample, this clone turned up once. The chain carries TRBV27 and TRBJ1-5; D perhaps matches TRBD1 (6 bases). Germline CDR1 reads MNHEY; CDR2 reads SMNVEV (reference sequence). V lost 2 bases, J lost 3 bases, and 8 bases lay in between. The CDR3 has 14 amino acids. The CDR3 loop reads CASSLGGPNQPQHF. In DNA form, the CDR3 reads TGTGCCAGCAGTTTAGGGGGGCCCAATCAGCCCCAGCATTTT.